This entry describes one T cell receptor (beta chain). Its antigen is not known. The sample comes from a study of vaccination and CD4 T cells after COVID-19. Study overall: After nasal swab PCR-confirmed SARS-CoV-2, roughly 9 convalescents had mild disease and one severe. The authors used overlapping spike peptides from SARS-CoV-2, HCoV-NL63, HCoV-OC43 and HCoV-229E to stimulate cells.

This CDR3 is built from 15 residues. Germline V gene sequence: CDR1 SNHLY, CDR2 FYNNEI. The V and J ends lost 2 bases and 6 bases respectively, with 17 bases between them. Cultured CD4+ T cell DNA was sequenced using the Oncomine TCR Beta short-read assay. MiXCR, applied by TCRdb to the PCR reads, yields one record per CDR3 protein. Altogether about 25,000 distinct CDR3 sequences are present, around 45% being singletons, with the ten largest covering 5% to 6.5%. Regarding treatment: approximately 11-day PBMC culture with coronavirus spike peptide pools or control peptides (ViraFEST assay). The sequenced sample consisted of CD4+ T cells from blood, cultured in vitro. This sequence joins TRBV2 and TRBJ2-7; no firm D call. This clonotype was obtained from a human donor who had recovered from COVID-19. In nucleotides, the CDR3 is TGTGCCAGCAGTGAACGGCGACTCCGTCCTGGCGAGCAGTACTTC. This gives the protein CASSERRLRPGEQYF.